Below are 2 T cell receptor beta chains sequenced from a single sample in a study. Using its own MiXCR run on the RT-PCR reads, TCRdb lists one record per CDR3 protein. The table shows about 700,000 distinct CDR3 sequences, with around 14% occurring only once. Specimen: memory CD4+ T cells from blood. The receptors were gathered from a female donor in good health, serving as a healthy control.

The V and J genes are TRBV10-3 and TRBJ2-7; D not certain. The germline CDR1 and CDR2 sequences are ENHRY and SYGVKD. Trimming took off 2 bases at V and 5 bases at J, with 13 bases between the two ends. CDR3 length: 14 residues. CDR3 DNA: TGTGCCATCAGTGAGAGGGTGCATAACGACGAGCAGTACTTC. This gives the protein CAISERVHNDEQYF.

This clonotype was found a few times. The chain uses TRBV20-1 and TRBJ2-7; 13 nucleotides align to TRBD2. The V gene end was trimmed by 5 bases and the J gene end by 2 bases; junction bases not matched to a gene: 3. CDR3 length equals 14 residues. The germline gives CDR1 DFQATT, CDR2 SNEGSKA (reference sequence). CDR3: CSAYTSGRAYEQYF. CDR3 in DNA: TGCAGTGCTTATACTAGCGGGAGGGCCTACGAGCAGTACTTC.